Below are 10 T cell receptor beta chains sequenced from a single sample in a study of shared clonotypes between healthy human individuals. Sequencing used immunoSEQ multiplex PCR; TCRdb keeps in-frame clones, though not all of them. The sample lists around 500,000 clones, roughly 85% occurring once. Sample: PBMCs. The origin of the receptors is a woman between 35 and 50 years old in good health. Some clones in this sample may be carry-over from other donors' samples.

The genes are TRBV29-1 and TRBJ1-6; a possible D gene is TRBD1 (6 bases). This CDR3 region has 13 residues. With 7 bases removed from V and 5 bases from J, the gap between germline ends came to 12 bases. CDR1 is SQVTM and CDR2 is ANQGSEA in the germline V gene. The DNA for the CDR3 is TGCAGCGCACAACAGGGAAATAATTCACCCCTCCACTTT. It encodes CSAQQGNNSPLHF.

This clone was recorded only once. CDR3 sequence: CASNYRDTQYF. As DNA, the CDR3 is TGTGCCAGCAACTACCGAGATACGCAGTATTTT. J is TRBJ2-3 and V is TRBV28, with D hard to call. CDR3 length: 11 residues. Germline V gene sequence: CDR1 MDHEN, CDR2 SYDVKM. Trimming stripped 7 bases from V and 5 bases from J, with 7 bases between.

This clone was detected once. This chain joins TRBV27 and TRBJ1-1; D gene uncertain. The length of the CDR3 is 16 residues. The germline CDR1 and CDR2 sequences are MNHEY and SMNVEV (reference sequence). Trimming took 3 bases from V and 3 from J, leaving 17 bases between them. In nucleotides, the CDR3 is TGTGCCAGCAGTTTTTTTCGGTCCCGGGGAGACACTGAAGCTTTCTTT. Amino acid sequence: CASSFFRSRGDTEAFF.

The table lists this clone with a few counts. The chain couples TRBV6-1 to TRBJ2-1; 7 positions match TRBD2. Germline CDR1 is MNHNS and CDR2 is SASEGT. The V segment lost 2 bases and the J segment 0 bases; nucleotides outside the gene matches: 4. The CDR3 sequence is 16 residues long. As DNA, the CDR3 is TGTGCCAGCAGTGAACGCCGGGGGGACTCCTACAATGAGCAGTTCTTC. Its translation: CASSERRGDSYNEQFF.

The chain combines TRBV6-5 with TRBJ2-1; unclear D gene. The V gene lost 6 bases and the J gene lost 8 bases, with 17 bases spanning the gap. This CDR3 region has 14 residues. Germline values: CDR1 MNHEY, CDR2 SVGAGI. The CDR3 DNA reads TGTGCCAGCAGGGCCAGTGGCGCTGTGCATGAGCAGTTCTTC. It translates to CASRASGAVHEQFF.

The chain couples TRBV28 to TRBJ2-6, with 8 bases lining up with TRBD1. V lost 7 bases, J lost 0 bases, and 11 bases stayed unmatched. Germline V CDR1 and CDR2: MDHEN, SYDVKM. The CDR3 contains 18 residues. The CDR3 loop is CASKFRGTGISGANVLTF. CDR3 DNA sequence: TGTGCCAGCAAGTTTAGGGGGACAGGTATCTCTGGGGCCAACGTCCTGACTTTC.

The J gene is TRBJ2-7, the V gene TRBV21-1; the table's D call, TRBD1, has no DNA check behind it. TRBV21-1 is flagged as a pseudogene. The CDR3 sequence is 14 residues long. CDR3 residues: CASNDRVVSYEQYF. The CDR3 nucleotides are TGTGCCAGCAACGACAGGGTAGTTTCCTACGAGCAGTACTTC.

The chain joins TRBV30 to TRBJ1-4; no reliable D call. Germline CDR1 GTSNPN, CDR2 SVGIG (reference sequence). Trimming removed 2 bases at V and 8 bases at J, with 9 bases between. This CDR3 is 12 amino acids long. This CDR3 reads CAWSPGGEKLFF. For the CDR3, the DNA is TGTGCCTGGAGTCCAGGTGGGGAAAAACTGTTTTTT.

The chain uses TRBV7-2 and TRBJ2-5, with 7 bases matching TRBD2. V trimming: 5 bases; J trimming: 2 bases; junction bases outside the gene matches: 2. CDR1 and CDR2 from the germline V gene are SGHTA and FQGNSA. This CDR3 region has 13 residues. The CDR3 bases are TGTGCCAGCAGCCCCGGGAGGCAAGAGACCCAGTACTTC. Residues: CASSPGRQETQYF.

The rearrangement joins TRBV29-1 to TRBJ1-1; D is ambiguous. V lost 0 bases and J 5 bases, leaving 10 bases between the germline ends. CDR1 is SQVTM, CDR2 ANQGSEA, per germline. This CDR3 contains 13 residues. This chain's CDR3 is CSVEDLGVTEAFF. CDR3 nucleotides: TGCAGCGTTGAAGATCTTGGGGTAACTGAAGCTTTCTTT.